This T cell receptor beta chain was retrieved from a study of blood T cell repertoires in COVID-19. Study in general: Samples of COVID-19 (acute and convalescent) were obtained from the United States, Italy and Spain. Sources were T cells, B-cell-depleted T cells, or PBMCs; the material itself was cDNA or gDNA.

CDR3 size: 13 residues. Germline V gives CDR1 SQVTM, CDR2 ANQGSEA. Trimming pared 5 bases from V and 2 bases from J, leaving 10 bases between. Authors' methods: Cell counts per sample came from amplifying reference gene primers. Clones were read by immunoSEQ multiplex PCR, and TCRdb kept only the in-frame ones, dropping some. The V and J calls and clone size are taken from that table; D and trimming were inferred from the DNA. The sample contains 450,000 to 500,000 clones, 75% to 90% of which appear only once. Material for sequencing was peripheral blood. This chain uses TRBV29-1 with TRBJ2-1; possible D gene TRBD2, 5 bases. The sequence was obtained from a human donor in a cohort sampled during active COVID-19. The CDR3 region has the DNA TGCAGCGTTAGCGGAGAACCCTACAATGAGCAGTTCTTC. Amino acids: CSVSGEPYNEQFF.